The next 21 T cell receptor beta chains were all read from a single sample in a study of cytomegalovirus exposure and HLA in healthy donors. This table comes from immunoSEQ multiplex PCR, and its TCRdb copy is limited to in-frame clones, with some not included. In the table there are over 130,000 clones, around 86% of which are singletons. Sequenced material: PBMCs. These receptors originate from a man in his late teens or twenties in good health and CMV-seropositive.

The chain carries TRBV5-6 and TRBJ2-3; 7 nucleotides line up with TRBD2. There are 16 residues in the CDR3. V was clipped by 0 bases and J by 0 bases; unmatched bases: 4. Germline V gene data show CDR1 as SGHDT and CDR2 as YYEEEE. CDR3 sequence (DNA): TGTGCCAGCAGCTTGGTGGGGGGGACCAGCACAGATACGCAGTATTTT. Its translation is CASSLVGGTSTDTQYF.

The J gene is TRBJ1-6, the V gene TRBV19; 8 bases are a match to TRBD1. CDR3 length: 17 amino acids. J gave up 8 bases and V 6 bases, and 15 bases lay outside the gene matches. The V gene's germline CDR1 is LNHDA and CDR2 SQIVND (reference sequence). The CDR3 DNA reads TGTGCCAGTAGAGCTGGGACAGGACAAAGCCGGCATTCACCCCTCCACTTT. Translating it yields CASRAGTGQSRHSPLHF. Complete variable domain (other parts from reference TRBV19 and TRBJ1-6): DGGITQSPKYLFRKEGQNVTLSCEQNLNHDAMYWYRQDPGQGLRLIYYSQIVNDFQKGDIAEGYSVSREKKESFPLTVTSAQKNPTAFYLCASRAGTGQSRHSPLHFGNGTRLTVT.

The J gene is TRBJ1-2, the V gene TRBV5-1; D uncertain. Trimming shortened V by 0 bases and J by 3 bases, and 6 bases separated the two germline ends. CDR1 SGHRS and CDR2 YFSETQ come from the germline V gene. CDR3 length: 13 amino acids. The CDR3 nucleotides are TGCGCCAGCAGCTTGGACAGCTACTATGGCTACACCTTC. This sequence encodes CASSLDSYYGYTF.

This clone was picked up a small number of times. V usage is TRBV10-3 and J usage is TRBJ2-7; 7 bases agree with TRBD1. The CDR3 spans 17 residues. The V gene's germline CDR1 is ENHRY and CDR2 SYGVKD. The trim removed 8 bases at V and 0 bases at J, leaving 16 bases unmatched. CDR3 protein: CAIAGTAGAESSYEQYF. CDR3 nucleotide sequence: TGTGCCATCGCCGGGACAGCCGGAGCGGAAAGCTCCTACGAGCAGTACTTC.

This sequence joins TRBV5-6 and TRBJ1-2; D possibly corresponds to TRBD1 (6 bases). Germline V gives CDR1 SGHDT, CDR2 YYEEEE. CDR3 size: 14 residues. Between the trimmed V and J ends, which lost 4 bases and 4 bases, there was a span of 14 bases. For the CDR3, the DNA is TGTGCCAGCAGCCCAGGGGAGTTATTCTATGGCTACACCTTC. Protein product: CASSPGELFYGYTF.

This chain connects TRBV2 to TRBJ1-5; unclear D gene. Trimming took 1 base from V and 5 from J, leaving 9 bases between them. The CDR3 sequence is 14 residues long. Germline V gene lookup returns CDR1 SNHLY and CDR2 FYNNEI. CDR3 bases: TGTGCCAGCAGTGAAGACAGAATCGATCAGCCCCAGCATTTT. Its translation: CASSEDRIDQPQHF.

The V call is TRBV15, the J call TRBJ2-2; 7 bases are a match to TRBD1. CDR3 size: 15 residues. With V trimmed by 3 bases and J by 2 bases, 3 bases remained unmatched. Looked up from germline, CDR1 is LNHNV and CDR2 is YYDKDF (reference sequence). The CDR3 reads CATSRGQRNTGELFF. Here the CDR3 DNA reads TGTGCCACCAGCAGGGGACAGAGAAACACCGGGGAGCTGTTTTTT.

In this sample, this clone turned up once. V gene TRBV4-2 combines with J gene TRBJ2-7; tentatively, D is TRBD2 (6 bases). Deletions cut 4 bases from V and 6 bases from J, with 25 bases between. The CDR3 loop spans 17 amino acids. CDR1 is LGHNA, CDR2 YNFKEQ, per germline. The CDR3 nucleotides are TGTGCCAGCAGCCGATTGATGGCAAGCGGGCAGGGAGGCGAGCAGTACTTC. It yields the protein CASSRLMASGQGGEQYF.

The chain carries TRBV28 and TRBJ2-3; TRBD2 matches at 7 bases. Germline-derived CDR1 and CDR2 are MDHEN and SYDVKM. The CDR3 spans 15 residues. J gave up 1 base and V 2 bases, and 3 bases lay outside the gene matches. In DNA form, the CDR3 reads TGTGCCAGCAGTTTACCCCTAGCGGGCACAGATACGCAGTATTTT. Translation gives CASSLPLAGTDTQYF. Supplemented by reference TRBV28 and TRBJ2-3, the full variable domain reads DVKVTQSSRYLVKRTGEKVFLECVQDMDHENMFWYRQDPGLGLRLIYFSYDVKMKEKGDIPEGYSVSREKKERFSLILESASTNQTSMYLCASSLPLAGTDTQYFGPGTRLTVL.

The chain uses TRBV2 and TRBJ2-2; possibly TRBD1 for D (6 bases). The CDR3 is 17 amino acids. Germline CDR1 and CDR2: SNHLY and FYNNEI. The V end lost 4 bases, the J end lost 2 bases, and 17 bases lay between the germline ends. The DNA of the CDR3 is TGTGCCAGCAGTGTAAAGACAGGCAATATTAACACCGGGGAGCTGTTTTTT. It translates to CASSVKTGNINTGELFF.

The rearrangement joins TRBV7-2 to TRBJ2-7; tentative D call: TRBD1 (6 bases). Trimming left V 2 bases short and J 4 bases short, with 9 bases between. CDR3 length: 13 residues. Germline V gene sequence: CDR1 SGHTA, CDR2 FQGNSA. The CDR3 loop is CASSLSRGYEQYF. The CDR3 DNA reads as TGTGCCAGCAGCTTATCCAGGGGATACGAGCAGTACTTC.

This clone was detected only once. The chain carries TRBV6-1 and TRBJ1-2, with D maybe TRBD1 (5 bases). The CDR3 is made up of 17 amino acids. Germline values: CDR1 MNHNS, CDR2 SASEGT. V was trimmed by 1 base and J by 6 bases, leaving 21 bases between them. The CDR3 DNA reads TGTGCCAGCAGTGAAGTTTCGGGAGGGGACGAAAGGGATGGCTACACCTTC. This encodes CASSEVSGGDERDGYTF.

V is TRBV28 and J is TRBJ1-1, with D possibly being TRBD1 (6 bases). V was trimmed by 8 bases and J by 3 bases, leaving 16 bases between them. CDR1 MDHEN and CDR2 SYDVKM come from the germline V gene. The CDR3 contains 14 residues. The CDR3 bases are TGTGCCAGCTCGGGGGGAGGGGGATACACTGAAGCTTTCTTT. Translation gives CASSGGGGYTEAFF.

This clone is a singleton in its sample. The V gene is TRBV2, the J gene TRBJ1-5; D possibly corresponds to TRBD1 (6 bases). From germline, CDR1 is SNHLY and CDR2 FYNNEI. This CDR3 region has 19 residues. The V and J ends lost 6 bases and 7 bases respectively, with 31 bases between them. The chain's CDR3 is CASRERGTGWLVPVQPQHF. The CDR3 DNA reads TGTGCCAGCAGGGAGAGGGGGACGGGTTGGCTCGTCCCCGTACAGCCCCAGCATTTT.

The chain is built from TRBV5-4 and TRBJ2-5, with D perhaps matching TRBD2 (6 bases). CDR1 is SGHNT, CDR2 YYREEE, per germline (reference sequence). The germline V and J ends were trimmed by 2 bases and 3 bases, with 8 bases remaining between them. This CDR3 is 13 amino acids long. CDR3 sequence: CASSFGGEETQYF. CDR3 DNA sequence: TGTGCCAGCAGCTTCGGCGGGGAAGAGACCCAGTACTTC. The whole variable domain, filled in from reference TRBV5-4 and TRBJ2-5, reads ETGVTQSPTHLIKTRGQQVTLRCSSQSGHNTVSWYQQALGQGPQFIFQYYREEENGRGNFPPRFSGLQFPNYSSELNVNALELDDSALYLCASSFGGEETQYFGPGTRLLVL.

This clone was observed a single time. The chain has TRBV15 and TRBJ1-1, with a tentative D call TRBD1 (5 bases). The germline CDR1 and CDR2 sequences are LNHNV and YYDKDF (reference sequence). This CDR3 is 17 amino acids long. V dropped 0 bases and J dropped 1 base, with 15 bases sitting between them. The CDR3 region has the DNA TGTGCCACCAGCAGAGATGAGTGGGGGGAAAAGAACACTGAAGCTTTCTTT. Translation: CATSRDEWGEKNTEAFF.

CDR3 in amino acids: CASSLAGAVVDEQFF. The CDR3 DNA reads TGTGCCAGCAGCCTAGCGGGGGCCGTGGTTGATGAGCAGTTCTTC. The chain is built from TRBV7-3 and TRBJ2-1, with 10 bases aligning to TRBD2. With V trimmed by 5 bases and J by 8 bases, 9 bases remained unmatched. The CDR3 length is 15 residues. CDR1 is SGHTA, CDR2 FQGTGA, per germline.

V gene TRBV5-1 combines with J gene TRBJ1-6, with a tentative D call TRBD1 (6 bases). Trimming took off 4 bases at V and 6 bases at J, with 17 bases between the two ends. CDR3 size: 16 residues. Germline loops: CDR1 SGHRS, CDR2 YFSETQ. The CDR3 DNA reads as TGCGCCAGCAGCCTTGATGGGGGGGCAGGTAATTCACCCCTCCACTTT. Its protein product is CASSLDGGAGNSPLHF.

This chain joins TRBV11-3 and TRBJ2-6, with D perhaps TRBD1 (6 bases). Trimming took off 5 bases at V and 3 bases at J, with 26 bases between the two ends. This CDR3 comprises 20 residues. Germline lookup yields CDR1 SGHNT and CDR2 YENEEA. This CDR3 is CASSTHYGGRGSLGANVLTF. CDR3 nucleotides: TGTGCCAGCAGCACACATTATGGGGGCAGAGGATCTCTTGGGGCCAACGTCCTGACTTTC.

V usage is TRBV30 and J usage is TRBJ2-5; 9 bases match TRBD2. Germline values: CDR1 GTSNPN, CDR2 SVGIG (reference sequence). With V trimmed by 4 bases and J by 5 bases, 8 bases remained unmatched. This CDR3 is 14 amino acids long. The DNA for the CDR3 is TGTGCCTGGAACGCCGGGACTAGCCATGAGACCCAGTACTTC. Protein: CAWNAGTSHETQYF.

V is TRBV27 and J is TRBJ1-6; the match to TRBD1 covers 9 bases. V lost 6 bases, J lost 7 bases, and 4 bases stayed unmatched. Germline loops: CDR1 MNHEY, CDR2 SMNVEV (reference sequence). This CDR3 is 14 amino acids long. CDR3 DNA: TGTGCCAGCAGCGCGGGACAGGGAAATTCACCCCTCCACTTT. Its translation is CASSAGQGNSPLHF.